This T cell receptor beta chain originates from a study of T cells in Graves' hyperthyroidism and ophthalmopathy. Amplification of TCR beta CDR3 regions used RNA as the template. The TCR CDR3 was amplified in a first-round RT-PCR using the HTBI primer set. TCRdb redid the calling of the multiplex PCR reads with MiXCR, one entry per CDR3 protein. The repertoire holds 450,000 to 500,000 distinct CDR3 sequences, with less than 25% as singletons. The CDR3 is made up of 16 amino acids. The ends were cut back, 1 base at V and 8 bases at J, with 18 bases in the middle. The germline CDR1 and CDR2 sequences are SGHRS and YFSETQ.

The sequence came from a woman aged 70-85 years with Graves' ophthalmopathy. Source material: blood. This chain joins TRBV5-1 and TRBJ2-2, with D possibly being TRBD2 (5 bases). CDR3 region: CASSLQSQRTGGELFF. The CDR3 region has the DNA TGCGCCAGCAGCTTGCAGTCCCAAAGGACGGGGGGGGAGCTGTTTTTT. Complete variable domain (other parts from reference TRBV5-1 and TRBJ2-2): KAGVTQTPRYLIKTRGQQVTLSCSPISGHRSVSWYQQTPGQGLQFLFEYFSETQRNKGNFPGRFSGRQFSNSRSEMNVSTLELGDSALYLCASSLQSQRTGGELFFGEGSRLTVL.